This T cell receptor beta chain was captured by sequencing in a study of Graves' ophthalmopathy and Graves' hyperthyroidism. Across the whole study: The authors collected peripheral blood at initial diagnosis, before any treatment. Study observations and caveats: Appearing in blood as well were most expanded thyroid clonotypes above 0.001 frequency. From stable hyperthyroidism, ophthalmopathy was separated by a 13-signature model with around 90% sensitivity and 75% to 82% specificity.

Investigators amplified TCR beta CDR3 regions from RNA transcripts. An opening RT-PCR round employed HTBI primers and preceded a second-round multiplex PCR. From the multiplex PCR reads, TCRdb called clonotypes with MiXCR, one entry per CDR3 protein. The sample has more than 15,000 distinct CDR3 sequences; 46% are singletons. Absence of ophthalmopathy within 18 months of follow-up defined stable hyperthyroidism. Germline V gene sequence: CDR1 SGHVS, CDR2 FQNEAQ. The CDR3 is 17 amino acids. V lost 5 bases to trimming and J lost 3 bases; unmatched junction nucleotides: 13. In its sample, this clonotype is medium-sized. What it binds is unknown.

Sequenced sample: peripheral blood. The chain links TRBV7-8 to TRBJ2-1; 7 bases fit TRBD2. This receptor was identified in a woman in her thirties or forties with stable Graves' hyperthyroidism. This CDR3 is CASSPYGRGVFYNEQFF. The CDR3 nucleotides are TGTGCCAGCAGCCCATATGGACGGGGGGTCTTCTACAATGAGCAGTTCTTC.